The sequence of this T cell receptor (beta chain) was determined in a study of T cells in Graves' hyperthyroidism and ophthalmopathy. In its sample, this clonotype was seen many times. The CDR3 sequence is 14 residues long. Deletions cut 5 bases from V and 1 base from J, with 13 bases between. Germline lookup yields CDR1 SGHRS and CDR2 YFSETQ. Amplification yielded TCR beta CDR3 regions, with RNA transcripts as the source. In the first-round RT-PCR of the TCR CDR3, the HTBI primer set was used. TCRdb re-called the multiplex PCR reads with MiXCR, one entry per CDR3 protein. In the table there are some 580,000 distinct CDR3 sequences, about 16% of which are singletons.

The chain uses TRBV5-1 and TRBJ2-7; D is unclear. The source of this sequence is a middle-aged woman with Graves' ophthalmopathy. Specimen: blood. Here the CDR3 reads CASSPLGFSYEQYF. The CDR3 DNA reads TGCGCCAGCAGTCCCTTAGGGTTTTCCTACGAGCAGTACTTC. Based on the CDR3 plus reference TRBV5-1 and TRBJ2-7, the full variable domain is KAGVTQTPRYLIKTRGQQVTLSCSPISGHRSVSWYQQTPGQGLQFLFEYFSETQRNKGNFPGRFSGRQFSNSRSEMNVSTLELGDSALYLCASSPLGFSYEQYFGPGTRLTVT.